This T cell receptor (beta chain) appears in the sequencing data of a study of response to subunit inactivated influenza vaccine. TCRdb ran MiXCR on the RT-PCR reads and lists one entry per CDR3 protein. The sample yields about 570,000 distinct CDR3 sequences, 10% to 12% seen once. The V and J ends lost 5 bases and 6 bases, in that order; junction bases with no gene match: 8. The CDR3 extends over 14 amino acids. Per germline, CDR1 SGHAT and CDR2 FQNNGV. The same data also contributed to another study, on T cells expressing NK-cell markers. That publication notes: Generation of TCR beta cDNA was performed by 5'RACE template switching incorporating UMIs. Sorted CD3+CD56+NKG2C+, CD3+CD56+NKG2C- and CD3+CD56-NKG2C+ T cells provided the TCR beta repertoires. The eight sequenced donors comprised seven who were HCMV-seropositive and one who was seronegative. Among CD8+ T cells from roughly six donors, dominant NKG2C+ clonotypes accounted for about 1.0-7.0%. HCMV specificity of the expanded NKG2C+ T cell clones stayed unclear.

The chain joins TRBV11-2 to TRBJ2-3, with 7 nucleotides matching TRBD1. Sequencing was performed on PBMCs from blood, taken on the day of vaccination. The clonotype originates from a man aged 45-65 years who received an inactivated influenza vaccine. CDR3 DNA sequence: TGTGCCAGCAGCCCAATCGCGACAGGGGATACGCAGTATTTT. It codes for CASSPIATGDTQYF. Full variable domain (outside the CDR3, taken from reference TRBV11-2 and TRBJ2-3): EAGVAQSPRYKIIEKRQSVAFWCNPISGHATLYWYQQILGQGPKLLIQFQNNGVVDDSQLPKDRFSAERLKGVDSTLKIQPAKLEDSAVYLCASSPIATGDTQYFGPGTRLTVL.